Following are 2 T cell receptor beta chains from one sample sequenced in a study of CD8+ T cells in alopecia areata. Treatment meaning: oral pan-JAK inhibitor, 5-10 mg twice daily. Reverse transcription of extracted RNA yielded cDNA, which provided the sequencing template. Here immunoSEQ multiplex PCR was the method, and the copy in TCRdb shows in-frame clones only, minus some. The sample gives more than 200,000 clones, 43% of which show up once; around 3% is in the top ten. This specimen was CD4+ T cells sorted from blood, taken at roughly week 38, from a patient treated with tofacitinib. The receptors stem from a human donor with alopecia areata.

This clone was detected only a few times. This chain's CDR3 is CATSRDTGNTEAFF. The CDR3 DNA follows: TGTGCCACCAGCAGAGATACAGGGAACACTGAAGCTTTCTTT. This chain joins TRBV15 and TRBJ1-1; tentative D call: TRBD1 (5 bases). CDR1 is LNHNV, CDR2 YYDKDF, per germline (reference sequence). The ends were cut back, 0 bases at V and 1 base at J, with 6 bases in the middle. This CDR3 contains 14 residues.

This clone was detected only a few times. J is TRBJ2-1 and V is TRBV29-1; D not certain. The V gene's germline CDR1 is SQVTM and CDR2 ANQGSEA. V shed 5 bases and J shed 10 bases, with 12 bases lying between them. The CDR3 has 11 residues. CDR3 in DNA: TGCAGCGTTTTACAGTCAAACGAGCAGTTCTTC. This codes for CSVLQSNEQFF.